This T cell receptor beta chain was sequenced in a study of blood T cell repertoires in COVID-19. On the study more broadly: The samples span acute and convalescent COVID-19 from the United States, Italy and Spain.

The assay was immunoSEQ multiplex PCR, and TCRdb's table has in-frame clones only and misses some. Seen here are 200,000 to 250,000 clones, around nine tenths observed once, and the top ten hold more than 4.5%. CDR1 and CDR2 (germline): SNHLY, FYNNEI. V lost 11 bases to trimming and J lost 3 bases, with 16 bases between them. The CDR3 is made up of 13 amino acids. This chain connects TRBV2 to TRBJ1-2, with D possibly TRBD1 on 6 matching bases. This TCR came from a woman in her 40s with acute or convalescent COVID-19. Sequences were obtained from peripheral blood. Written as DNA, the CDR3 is TGTGCCGGACGCGAAACAGGGTACTATGGCTACACCTTC. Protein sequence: CAGRETGYYGYTF.